One and the same sample provided the 9 T cell receptor beta chains below, sequenced in a study of OX40 agonist ivuxolimab in advanced cancers. Only in-frame clones appear in the TCRdb table, and some are missing; sequencing was by immunoSEQ multiplex PCR. Among some 57,000 clones, around nine tenths were seen once, and the ten largest hold approximately 1.1%. The sample consisted of CD4+ or CD8+ T cells sorted from blood, taken in a trial of the OX40 agonist ivuxolimab. The receptors were sampled from an adult with an advanced solid tumor such as melanoma, head and neck, liver or kidney cancer.

On this clone itself: Other DNA sequences in the sample encode the same CDR3. This chain links TRBV2 with TRBJ2-3; a weak D match, TRBD1 (8 bases). The CDR3 is 14 amino acids. Germline V lookup: CDR1 SNHLY, CDR2 FYNNEI. With 7 bases removed from V and 6 bases from J, the gap between germline ends came to 17 bases. The CDR3 sequence: CASMPDREGDTQYF. The CDR3 DNA reads as TGTGCCAGCATGCCGGACAGGGAGGGGGATACGCAGTATTTT.

This chain joins TRBV5-1 and TRBJ2-7; 12 bases align to TRBD2. Germline CDR1 and CDR2: SGHRS and YFSETQ. This CDR3 is built from 16 residues. J was trimmed by 5 bases and V by 4 bases; bases with no gene match: 10. CDR3 protein: CASSPSTSGSFHEQYF. In DNA form, the CDR3 reads TGCGCCAGCAGCCCCTCGACTAGCGGGAGCTTCCACGAGCAGTACTTC.

The chain recombines TRBV7-2 with TRBJ1-5, with D uncertain. From germline, CDR1 is SGHTA and CDR2 FQGNSA. V was pared by 2 bases and J by 3 bases, with 5 bases between. The CDR3 length is 13 residues. The DNA for the CDR3 is TGTGCCAGCAGCTTAAAGACCAATCAGCCCCAGCATTTT. It codes for CASSLKTNQPQHF. The variable domain in full, with the rest retrieved from reference TRBV7-2 and TRBJ1-5, is GAGVSQSPSNKVTEKGKDVELRCDPISGHTALYWYRQSLGQGLEFLIYFQGNSAPDKSGLPSDRFSAERTGGSVSTLTIQRTQQEDSAVYLCASSLKTNQPQHFGDGTRLSIL.

The genes are TRBV7-9 and TRBJ2-5, with a tentative D call TRBD2 (5 bases). The ends were cut back, 5 bases at V and 2 bases at J, with 9 bases in the middle. The CDR3 extends over 13 amino acids. The germline V gene encodes CDR1 SEHNR and CDR2 FQNEAQ (reference sequence). The CDR3 sequence: CASSGLRQETQYF. The CDR3 DNA reads TGTGCCAGCAGCGGACTGAGACAAGAGACCCAGTACTTC. Looking up the rest from reference TRBV7-9 and TRBJ2-5 gives the full variable domain: DTGVSQNPRHKITKRGQNVTFRCDPISEHNRLYWYRQTLGQGPEFLTYFQNEAQLEKSRLLSDRFSAERPKGSFSTLEIQRTEQGDSAMYLCASSGLRQETQYFGPGTRLLVL.

The chain recombines TRBV28 with TRBJ1-2, with D maybe TRBD1 (5 bases). Trimming removed 5 bases from V and 5 bases from J, with 15 bases in between. The CDR3 totals 14 residues. Per the germline V gene, CDR1 is MDHEN and CDR2 is SYDVKM. This CDR3 reads CASSRGLNAYGYTF. The CDR3 DNA reads TGTGCCAGCAGTAGGGGACTCAACGCTTATGGCTACACCTTC.

V is TRBV10-3 and J is TRBJ1-3; 7 bases line up with TRBD1. This CDR3 is 16 amino acids long. Germline V gene data show CDR1 as ENHRY and CDR2 as SYGVKD. With 7 bases clipped from V and 0 bases from J, the junction kept 9 bases outside the gene matches. This CDR3 is CAITAGPGGSGNTIYF. The CDR3 coding sequence is TGTGCCATCACCGCCGGGCCAGGGGGCTCTGGAAACACCATATATTTT.

J is TRBJ2-1 and V is TRBV5-1; the match to TRBD1 covers 7 bases. Germline values: CDR1 SGHRS, CDR2 YFSETQ. The length of the CDR3 is 14 residues. The V gene end was trimmed by 4 bases and the J gene end by 4 bases; junction bases not matched to a gene: 5. CDR3 sequence (DNA): TGCGCCAGCAGCATGGGACAGAGGTACAATGAGCAGTTCTTC. It yields the protein CASSMGQRYNEQFF.

With respect to this clone: A read error may account for a junction end that differs from germline. J is TRBJ1-3 and V is TRBV4-1, with 10 bases fitting TRBD1. There are 12 residues in the CDR3. Germline CDR1 reads MGHRA; CDR2 reads YSYEKL. The CDR3 DNA reads TGCGCCAGCAGCCAGGGGGACAGGGGTCGGCATTTT. Amino acid sequence: CASSQGDRGRHF.

V and J are TRBV7-4 and TRBJ2-3; no definite D call. Germline CDR1 and CDR2: SGHVT and SQSDAQ. V was cut by 4 bases and J by 6 bases, with 8 bases left in between. The CDR3 contains 12 residues. CDR3 in amino acids: CASSSLLDTQYF. CDR3 coding DNA: TGTGCCAGCAGCTCCCTACTTGATACGCAGTATTTT.